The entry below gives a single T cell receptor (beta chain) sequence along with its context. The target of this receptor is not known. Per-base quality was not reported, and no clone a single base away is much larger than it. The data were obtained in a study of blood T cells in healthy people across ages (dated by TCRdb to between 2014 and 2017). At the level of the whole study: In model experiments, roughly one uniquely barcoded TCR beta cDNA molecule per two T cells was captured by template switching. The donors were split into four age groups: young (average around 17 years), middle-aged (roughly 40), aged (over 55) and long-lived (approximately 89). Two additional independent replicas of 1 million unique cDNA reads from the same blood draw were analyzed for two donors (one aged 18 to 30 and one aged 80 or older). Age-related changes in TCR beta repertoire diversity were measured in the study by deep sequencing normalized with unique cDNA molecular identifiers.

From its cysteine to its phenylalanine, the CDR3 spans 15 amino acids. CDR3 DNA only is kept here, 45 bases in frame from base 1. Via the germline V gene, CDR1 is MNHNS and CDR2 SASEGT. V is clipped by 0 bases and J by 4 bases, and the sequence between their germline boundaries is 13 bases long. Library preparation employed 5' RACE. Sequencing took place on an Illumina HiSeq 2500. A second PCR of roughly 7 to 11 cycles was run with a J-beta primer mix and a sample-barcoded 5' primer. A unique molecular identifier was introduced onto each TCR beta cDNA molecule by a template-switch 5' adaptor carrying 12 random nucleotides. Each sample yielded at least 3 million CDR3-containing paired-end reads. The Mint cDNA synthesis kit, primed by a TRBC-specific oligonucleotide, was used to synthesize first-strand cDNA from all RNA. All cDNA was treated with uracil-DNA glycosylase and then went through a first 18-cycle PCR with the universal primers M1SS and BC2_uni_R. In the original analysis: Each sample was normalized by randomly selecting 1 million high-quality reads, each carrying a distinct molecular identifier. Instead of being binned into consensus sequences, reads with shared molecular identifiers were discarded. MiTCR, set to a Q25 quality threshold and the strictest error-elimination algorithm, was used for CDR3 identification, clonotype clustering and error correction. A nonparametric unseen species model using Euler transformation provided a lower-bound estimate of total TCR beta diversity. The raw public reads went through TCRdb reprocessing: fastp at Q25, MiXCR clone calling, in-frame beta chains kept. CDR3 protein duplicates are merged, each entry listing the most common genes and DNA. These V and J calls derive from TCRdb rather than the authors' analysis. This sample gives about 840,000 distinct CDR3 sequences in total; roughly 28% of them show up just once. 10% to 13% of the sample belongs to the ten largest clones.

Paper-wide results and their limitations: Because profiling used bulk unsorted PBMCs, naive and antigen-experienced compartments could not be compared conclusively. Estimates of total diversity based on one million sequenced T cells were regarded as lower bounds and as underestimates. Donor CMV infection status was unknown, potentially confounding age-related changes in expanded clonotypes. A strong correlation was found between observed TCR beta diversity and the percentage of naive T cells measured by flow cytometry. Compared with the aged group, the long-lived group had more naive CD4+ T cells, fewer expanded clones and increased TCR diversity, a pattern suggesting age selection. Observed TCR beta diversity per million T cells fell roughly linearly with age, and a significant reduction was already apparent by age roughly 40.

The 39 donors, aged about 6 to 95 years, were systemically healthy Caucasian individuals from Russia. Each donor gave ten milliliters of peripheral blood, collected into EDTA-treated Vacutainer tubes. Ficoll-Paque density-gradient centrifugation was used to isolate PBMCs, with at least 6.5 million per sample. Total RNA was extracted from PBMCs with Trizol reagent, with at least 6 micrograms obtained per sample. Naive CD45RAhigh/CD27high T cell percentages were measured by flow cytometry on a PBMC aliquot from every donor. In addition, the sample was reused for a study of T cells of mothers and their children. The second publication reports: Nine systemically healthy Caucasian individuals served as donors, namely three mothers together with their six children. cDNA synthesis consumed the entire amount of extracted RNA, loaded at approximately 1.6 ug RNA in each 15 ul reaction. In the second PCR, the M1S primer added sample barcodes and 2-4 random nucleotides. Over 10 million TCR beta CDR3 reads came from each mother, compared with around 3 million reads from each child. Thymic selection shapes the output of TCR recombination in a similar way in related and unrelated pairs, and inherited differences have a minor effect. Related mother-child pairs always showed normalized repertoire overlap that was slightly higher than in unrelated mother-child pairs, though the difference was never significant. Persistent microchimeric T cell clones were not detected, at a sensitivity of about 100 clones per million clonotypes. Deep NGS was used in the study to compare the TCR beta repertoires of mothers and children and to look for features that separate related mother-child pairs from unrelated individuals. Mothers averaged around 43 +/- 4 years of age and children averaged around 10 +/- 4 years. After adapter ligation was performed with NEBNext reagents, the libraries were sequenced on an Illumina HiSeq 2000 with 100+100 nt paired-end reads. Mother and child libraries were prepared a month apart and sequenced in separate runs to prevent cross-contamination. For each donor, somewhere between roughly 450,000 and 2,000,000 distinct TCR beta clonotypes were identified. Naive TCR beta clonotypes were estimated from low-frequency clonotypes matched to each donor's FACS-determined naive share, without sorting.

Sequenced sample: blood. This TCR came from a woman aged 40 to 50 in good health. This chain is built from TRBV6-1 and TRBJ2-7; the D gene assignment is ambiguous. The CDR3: CASSEARSLGYEQYF. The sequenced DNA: TGTGCCAGCAGTGAAGCTCGATCCCTGGGTTACGAGCAGTACTTC.